This T cell receptor (beta chain) was recorded in a study of radiotherapy plus CTLA-4 blockade in lung cancer. Looking at the study overall: Objective responses were recorded in around a sixth of patients, with disease control recorded in approximately 34%. The study's findings and limits: Researchers report tumor-derived TCR clones expanding in blood after radiotherapy plus ipilimumab. Interferon-beta and early blood T cell clone dynamics reportedly predicted response best.

The CDR3 has 16 amino acids. V lost 5 bases, J lost 1 base, and 10 bases stayed unmatched. The germline V gene encodes CDR1 SGHTA and CDR2 FQGNSA. Regarding this clone: As yet, its antigen is unknown.

Focal radiation plus CTLA-4 blockade with ipilimumab was given to patients with chemo-refractory metastatic non-small-cell lung cancer. The method was immunoSEQ multiplex PCR; TCRdb's version includes in-frame clones alone and lacks a portion of them. The table lists about 97,000 clones, approximately 74% of them singletons, with 2.8% in the top ten. The chain joins TRBV7-2 to TRBJ1-2; 7 bases fit TRBD1. Sequenced material: peripheral blood, taken from a patient treated with radiotherapy plus ipilimumab. The source is a human donor with non-small cell lung cancer who had a partial response to radiotherapy plus ipilimumab. Some clones in this sample may be carry-over from other donors' samples. CDR3 DNA: TGTGCCAGCAGCCTCTCCACAGGGGCTATTAACTATGGCTACACCTTC. It specifies CASSLSTGAINYGYTF.